A selection of T cell receptor beta chains follows, all from one sample in a study of beta chain features in type 1 diabetes. Repertoires were generated with immunoSEQ multiplex PCR, while TCRdb's copy carries only in-frame clones and drops some. The data contain over 100,000 clones, around 17% of them singletons. The sample comprised central memory CD4+ T cells from blood. These receptors originate from a man aged 25-40 years with type 1 diabetes. Both conserved end residues are part of each CDR3. D genes are given only for firm matches. Some rows have no size entry. The others give once, few or many, or a class for an expanded clone.

d_call	v_call	clone_size	j_call	cdr3_aa	cdr3_nt
-	TRBV20-1	few	TRBJ1-1	CSAPWGTEAFF	TGCAGTGCTCCATGGGGCACTGAAGCTTTCTTT
-	TRBV15	many	TRBJ2-7	CATSAGVVYEQYF	TGTGCCACCTCCGCCGGGGTTGTCTACGAGCAGTACTTC
-	TRBV14	-	TRBJ2-7	CASSQGMRGNYEQYF	TGTGCCAGCAGCCAAGGCATGAGAGGGAACTACGAGCAGTACTTC
-	TRBV9	few	TRBJ2-1	CASSIGNPGYNEQFF	TGTGCCAGCAGCATCGGCAACCCGGGCTACAATGAGCAGTTCTTC
-	TRBV4-3	many	TRBJ2-3	CASSQRRATDTQYF	TGCGCCAGCAGCCAACGGCGGGCCACAGATACGCAGTATTTT
-	TRBV7-2	few	TRBJ2-7	CASSTTAGPFYEQYF	TGTGCCAGCAGCACCACTGCAGGGCCCTTCTACGAGCAGTACTTC
-	TRBV25-1	-	TRBJ2-7	CASSEWVGYEQYF	TGTGCCAGCAGTGAATGGGTGGGTTACGAGCAGTACTTC
TRBD1	TRBV11-1	few	TRBJ1-2	CASSGSDRAAYGYTF	TGTGCCAGCAGCGGATCCGACAGGGCTGCCTATGGCTACACCTTC
TRBD2	TRBV7-9	-	TRBJ2-5	CASRVTSTETQYF	TGTGCCAGCAGAGTGACTAGCACCGAGACCCAGTACTTC
-	TRBV10-3	few	TRBJ1-6	CAISITGGNSPLHF	TGTGCCATCAGTATTACAGGTGGTAATTCACCCCTCCACTTT
-	TRBV29-1	-	TRBJ2-1	CSVRRGSVSSYNEQFF	TGCAGCGTTCGACGGGGGTCCGTTTCTTCCTACAATGAGCAGTTCTTC
-	TRBV19	-	TRBJ2-3	CASSVSLDPTDTQYF	TGTGCCAGTAGTGTGTCGCTGGATCCCACAGATACGCAGTATTTT
-	TRBV5-1	-	TRBJ2-3	CASSSDQFTQYF	TGCGCCAGCAGCTCGGACCAATTTACGCAGTATTTT
-	TRBV5-1	many	TRBJ2-5	CASSLVRGETQYF	TGCGCCAGCAGCTTGGTCAGGGGCGAGACCCAGTACTTC
-	TRBV9	few	TRBJ2-5	CASSADGGIQETQYF	TGTGCCAGCAGCGCGGACGGGGGAATTCAAGAGACCCAGTACTTC
TRBD1	TRBV6-6	-	TRBJ2-1	CASTTGTGAYNEQFF	TGTGCCAGCACCACCGGGACAGGGGCCTACAATGAGCAGTTCTTC
TRBD1	TRBV28	-	TRBJ1-5	CASRTGTGGQPQHF	TGTGCCAGCAGGACCGGGACAGGGGGTCAGCCCCAGCATTTT
TRBD2	TRBV23-1	few	TRBJ2-1	CASRPSGTRLYEQFF	TGCGCCAGCAGACCCTCGGGGACTAGGTTATATGAGCAGTTCTTC
-	TRBV4-3	few	TRBJ1-6	CASSQADLNSPLHF	TGCGCCAGCAGCCAGGCTGACCTAAATTCACCCCTCCACTTT
TRBD2	TRBV5-5	many	TRBJ2-5	CASSLGGSTGTQYF	TGTGCCAGCAGCCTCGGGGGGTCCACGGGGACCCAGTACTTC
-	TRBV7-2	-	TRBJ2-6	CASSSSYSSGANVLTF	TGTGCCAGCAGCTCGTCTTACAGCTCTGGGGCCAACGTCCTGACTTTC
-	TRBV30	many	TRBJ1-5	CAWSEDSNQPQHF	TGTGCCTGGAGTGAGGACAGTAATCAGCCCCAGCATTTT
-	TRBV11-1	few	TRBJ2-5	CASSRDLGETQYF	TGTGCCAGCAGCCGTGACTTGGGTGAGACCCAGTACTTC
-	TRBV11-2	few	TRBJ1-2	CASSSTAGLDYGYTF	TGTGCCAGCAGCTCAACCGCGGGGTTGGACTATGGCTACACCTTC
TRBD1	TRBV29-1	-	TRBJ2-1	CSVPTGDKQFF	TGCAGCGTCCCGACAGGGGATAAGCAGTTCTTC
-	TRBV11-2	-	TRBJ1-4	CASSLGTREKLFF	TGTGCCAGCAGCTTGGGGACCAGGGAAAAACTGTTTTTT
TRBD2	TRBV7-9	few	TRBJ2-3	CASSPRTSGGDTQYF	TGTGCCAGCAGCCCCCGTACTAGCGGGGGAGATACGCAGTATTTT
-	TRBV5-4	-	TRBJ2-3	CASSLMSADTQYF	TGTGCCAGCAGCCTGATGAGCGCAGATACGCAGTATTTT
TRBD2	TRBV7-2	few	TRBJ2-1	CASSLQRGGHNEQFF	TGTGCCAGCAGCCTTCAGCGGGGGGGCCATAATGAGCAGTTCTTC
-	TRBV13	-	TRBJ1-4	CASSLGAAGGEKLFF	TGTGCCAGCAGCTTAGGAGCGGCGGGGGGTGAAAAACTGTTTTTT
-	TRBV30	-	TRBJ1-6	CAWSVNHSPLHF	TGTGCCTGGAGTGTTAACCATTCACCCCTCCACTTT